Shown below are 14 T cell receptor beta chains from a single sample sequenced in a study of cytomegalovirus exposure and HLA in healthy donors. With 60 Vbeta and 13 Jbeta primers, the PCR was carried out. Assay: immunoSEQ multiplex PCR; the TCRdb copy retains only in-frame clones and omits some. The sample consists of 95,000 to 100,000 clones, 60% to 75% of them appearing once. The sequenced sample consisted of PBMCs. The receptors here all came from a woman aged 40 to 50 in good health and CMV-seronegative.

Worth noting for this clone: A junction boundary mismatches the germline segment, possibly from a read error. J is TRBJ1-1 and V is TRBV2; D is undetermined. CDR1 and CDR2 (germline): SNHLY, FYNNEI. The CDR3 has 11 amino acids. The CDR3 spells CASREGPEAFF. The CDR3, as DNA: TGTGCCAGCAGGGAAGGGCCTGAAGCTTTCTTT.

The chain links TRBV4-2 to TRBJ2-3; 14 positions agree with TRBD2. J was trimmed by 6 bases and V by 1 base; bases with no gene match: 6. The CDR3 loop spans 17 amino acids. The germline V gene encodes CDR1 LGHNA and CDR2 YNFKEQ. The CDR3 spells CASSQGGLAGAQDTQYF. For the CDR3, the DNA is TGTGCCAGCAGCCAAGGGGGACTAGCGGGGGCCCAGGATACGCAGTATTTT.

To note about this clone: One junction end disagrees with the germline gene, perhaps due to a read error. The chain recombines TRBV7-7 with TRBJ2-7, with 11 bases aligning to TRBD1. The CDR3 consists of 15 residues. Germline V lookup: CDR1 SSHAT, CDR2 FNYEAQ (reference sequence). The CDR3 coding sequence is TGTGCTAGCAGCTTAGGGACAGGGGGTTCCTACGAGCAGTACTTC. It yields the protein CASSLGTGGSYEQYF.

The chain uses TRBV19 and TRBJ2-7; 13 bases fit TRBD2. The V and J ends lost 6 bases and 5 bases, in that order; junction bases with no gene match: 10. This CDR3 has 16 residues. Looked up from germline, CDR1 is LNHDA and CDR2 is SQIVND (reference sequence). The CDR3 region has the DNA TGTGCCAGTAGGCTGACTAGCGGGAGGCCGAGTGACGAGCAGTACTTC. This codes for CASRLTSGRPSDEQYF.

This chain joins TRBV7-8 and TRBJ2-7; no reliable D call. Germline V lookup: CDR1 SGHVS, CDR2 FQNEAQ. V lost 0 bases and J 6 bases, leaving 15 bases between the germline ends. The CDR3 loop spans 15 amino acids. Here the CDR3 DNA reads TGTGCCAGCAGCTTAGCCCCTCCACTCGCTGGCGAGCAGTACTTC. Translated, it gives CASSLAPPLAGEQYF.

The chain combines TRBV18 with TRBJ2-5; a weak D match, TRBD1 (6 bases). This CDR3 region has 13 residues. Germline-derived CDR1 and CDR2 are KGHSH and LQKENI. The V end was cut by 4 bases, the J end by 5 bases, with 11 bases between. This CDR3 is CASSQAGDETQYF. The CDR3 DNA reads as TGTGCCAGCTCACAGGCAGGGGATGAGACCCAGTACTTC.

This chain joins TRBV27 and TRBJ1-2, with TRBD1 identical over 10 bases. Trimming cost V 2 bases and J 5 bases; bases outside gene matches: 2. Germline V gene lookup returns CDR1 MNHEY and CDR2 SMNVEV (reference sequence). CDR3 length: 14 amino acids. CDR3 bases: TGTGCCAGCAGTTTAGCGGGACAGGGGTATGGCTACACCTTC. Translation: CASSLAGQGYGYTF.

This sequence joins TRBV28 and TRBJ2-1, with TRBD1 matching over 8 bases. CDR1 and CDR2 from the germline V gene are MDHEN and SYDVKM. With 6 bases clipped from V and 0 bases from J, the junction kept 10 bases outside the gene matches. CDR3 length equals 17 residues. The CDR3 DNA is TGTGCCAGCAGCTCTCCACAGGGGGTCCTCTCCTACAATGAGCAGTTCTTC. Its protein product is CASSSPQGVLSYNEQFF.

A few counts support this clone. The chain employs TRBV6-1 and TRBJ2-7; D uncertain. The V gene's germline CDR1 is MNHNS and CDR2 SASEGT. There are 11 residues in the CDR3. V lost 8 bases to trimming and J lost 0 bases, with 5 bases between them. The chain's CDR3 is CASDFSYEQYF. Here the CDR3 DNA reads TGTGCCAGCGACTTCTCCTACGAGCAGTACTTC.

This clone was found once. The chain recombines TRBV7-9 with TRBJ2-7; unclear D gene. V shed 1 base and J shed 6 bases, with 13 bases lying between them. The CDR3 is made up of 14 amino acids. The germline V gene encodes CDR1 SEHNR and CDR2 FQNEAQ (reference sequence). This CDR3 is CASSLGRFSSEQYF. DNA for the CDR3: TGTGCCAGCAGCTTAGGTAGATTTTCATCCGAGCAGTACTTC.

About this clone: The identical CDR3 is also encoded by other nucleotide sequences in the sample. The chain has TRBV11-2 and TRBJ2-2; D ambiguous. Germline lookup yields CDR1 SGHAT and CDR2 FQNNGV. The V end lost 1 base, the J end lost 1 base, and 7 bases lay between the germline ends. This CDR3 spans 15 amino acids. The CDR3 loop is CASSLALGNTGELFF. The CDR3 nucleotides are TGTGCCAGCAGCTTAGCCCTAGGGAACACCGGGGAGCTGTTTTTT.

The rearrangement links TRBV18 to TRBJ1-1, with D hard to call. The CDR3 loop spans 14 amino acids. Per germline, CDR1 KGHSH and CDR2 LQKENI. V lost 6 bases to trimming and J lost 1 base, with 12 bases between them. The CDR3 DNA is TGTGCCAGCTCTAGCACGGCCACGAACACTGAAGCTTTCTTT. It translates to CASSSTATNTEAFF.

CDR3 sequence (DNA): TGTGCCAGCAGAACCGGGACTAGCGTCCACGAGCAGTACTTC. Its protein is CASRTGTSVHEQYF. The chain joins TRBV28 to TRBJ2-7; 10 bases align to TRBD2. Trimming removed 6 bases from V and 5 bases from J; junction bases left unmatched: 7. The CDR3 runs to 14 residues. Germline CDR1 is MDHEN and CDR2 is SYDVKM. Full variable domain (outside the CDR3, taken from reference TRBV28 and TRBJ2-7): DVKVTQSSRYLVKRTGEKVFLECVQDMDHENMFWYRQDPGLGLRLIYFSYDVKMKEKGDIPEGYSVSREKKERFSLILESASTNQTSMYLCASRTGTSVHEQYFGPGTRLTVT.

This chain uses TRBV5-1 with TRBJ1-2, with D perhaps matching TRBD1 (6 bases). V lost 2 bases, J lost 8 bases, and 16 bases lay in between. The CDR3 runs to 14 residues. CDR1 and CDR2 from the germline V gene are SGHRS and YFSETQ. The DNA of the CDR3 is TGCGCCAGCAGCTTCCTACAGGGACCAGCAGGCTACACCTTC. Protein sequence: CASSFLQGPAGYTF.